This T cell receptor (beta chain) was obtained from a study of vaccination and CD4 T cells after COVID-19. Study details: The study collected post-vaccine samples a median 72 days after dose two, with a range of 14 to 241.

The treatment is: roughly 10-day PBMC culture with coronavirus spike peptide pools or control peptides (ViraFEST assay). Following expansion of antigen-specific T cells with peptide pools, ViraFEST then sequenced TCRs. In this cohort, PCR tests turned positive between March and December 2020, predating US Alpha, Beta and Delta variants. Sequencing of DNA taken from cultured CD4+ T cells relied on the Oncomine TCR Beta short-read assay. Genomic DNA was isolated from CD4+ T cells that had been cultured. TCRdb analysed the PCR reads with MiXCR anew, one entry per CDR3 protein. This table holds roughly 24,000 distinct CDR3 sequences, 40% to 45% found once. Trimming stripped 3 bases from V and 4 bases from J, with 7 bases between. Germline CDR1 and CDR2: DFQATT and SNEGSKA (reference sequence). The CDR3 has 11 amino acids. In regard to this clonotype: What it recognizes is unknown.

This TCR was recovered from a human donor who had recovered from COVID-19. The genes are TRBV20-1 and TRBJ2-7; D remains ambiguous. Sequencing was done on a sample of CD4+ T cells from blood, cultured in vitro. The CDR3, as DNA: TGCAGTGCTAGCCCCCAGTACGAGCAGTACTTC. It translates to CSASPQYEQYF.